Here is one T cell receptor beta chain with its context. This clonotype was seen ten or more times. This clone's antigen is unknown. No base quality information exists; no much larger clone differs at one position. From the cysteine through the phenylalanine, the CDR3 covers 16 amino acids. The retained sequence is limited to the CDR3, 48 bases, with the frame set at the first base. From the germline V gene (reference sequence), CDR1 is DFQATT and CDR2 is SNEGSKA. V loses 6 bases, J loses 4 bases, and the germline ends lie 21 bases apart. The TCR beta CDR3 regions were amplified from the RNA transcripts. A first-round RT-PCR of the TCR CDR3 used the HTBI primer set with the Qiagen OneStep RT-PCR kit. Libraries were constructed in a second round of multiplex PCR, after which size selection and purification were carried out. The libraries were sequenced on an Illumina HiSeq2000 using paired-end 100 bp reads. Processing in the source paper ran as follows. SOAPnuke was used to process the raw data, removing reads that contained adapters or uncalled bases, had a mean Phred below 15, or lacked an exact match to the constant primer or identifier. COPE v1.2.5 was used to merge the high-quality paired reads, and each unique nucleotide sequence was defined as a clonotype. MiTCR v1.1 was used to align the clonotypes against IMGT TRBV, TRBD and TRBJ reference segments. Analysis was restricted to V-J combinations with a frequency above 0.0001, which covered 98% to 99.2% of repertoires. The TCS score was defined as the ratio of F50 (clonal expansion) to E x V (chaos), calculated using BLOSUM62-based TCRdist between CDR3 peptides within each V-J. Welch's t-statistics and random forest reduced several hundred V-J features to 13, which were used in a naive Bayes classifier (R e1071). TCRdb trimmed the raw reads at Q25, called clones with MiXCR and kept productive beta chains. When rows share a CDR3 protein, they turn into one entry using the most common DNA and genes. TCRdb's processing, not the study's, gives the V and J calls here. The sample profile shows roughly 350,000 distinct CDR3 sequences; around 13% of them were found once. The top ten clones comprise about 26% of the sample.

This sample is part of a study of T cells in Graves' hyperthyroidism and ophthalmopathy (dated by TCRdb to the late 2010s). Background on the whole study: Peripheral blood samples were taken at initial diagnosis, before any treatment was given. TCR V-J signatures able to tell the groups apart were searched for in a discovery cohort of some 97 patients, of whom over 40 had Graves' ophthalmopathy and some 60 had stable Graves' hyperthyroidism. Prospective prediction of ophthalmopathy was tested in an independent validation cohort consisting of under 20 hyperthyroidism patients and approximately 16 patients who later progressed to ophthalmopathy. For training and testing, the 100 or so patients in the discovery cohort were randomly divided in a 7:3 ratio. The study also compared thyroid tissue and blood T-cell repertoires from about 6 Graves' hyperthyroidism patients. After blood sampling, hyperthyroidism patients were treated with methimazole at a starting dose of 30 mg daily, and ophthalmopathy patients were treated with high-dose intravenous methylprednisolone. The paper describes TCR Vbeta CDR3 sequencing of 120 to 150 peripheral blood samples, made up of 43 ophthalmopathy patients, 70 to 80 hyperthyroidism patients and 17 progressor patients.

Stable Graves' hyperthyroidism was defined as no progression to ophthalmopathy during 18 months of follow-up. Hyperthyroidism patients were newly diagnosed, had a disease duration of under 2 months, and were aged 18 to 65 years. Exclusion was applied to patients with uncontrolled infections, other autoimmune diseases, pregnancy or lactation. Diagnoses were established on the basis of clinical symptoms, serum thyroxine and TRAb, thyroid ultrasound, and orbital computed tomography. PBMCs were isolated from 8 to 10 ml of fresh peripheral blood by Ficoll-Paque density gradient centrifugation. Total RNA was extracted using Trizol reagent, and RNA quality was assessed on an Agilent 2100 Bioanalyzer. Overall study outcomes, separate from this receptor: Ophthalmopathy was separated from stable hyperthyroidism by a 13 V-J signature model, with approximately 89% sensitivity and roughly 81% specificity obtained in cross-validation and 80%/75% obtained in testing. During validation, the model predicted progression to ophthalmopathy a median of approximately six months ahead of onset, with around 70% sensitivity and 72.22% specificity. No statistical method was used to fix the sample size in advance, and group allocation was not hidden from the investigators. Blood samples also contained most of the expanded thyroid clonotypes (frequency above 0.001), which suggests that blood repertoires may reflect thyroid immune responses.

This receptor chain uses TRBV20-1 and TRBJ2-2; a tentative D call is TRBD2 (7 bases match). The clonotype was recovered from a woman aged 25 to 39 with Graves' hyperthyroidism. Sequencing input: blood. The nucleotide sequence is TGCAGTGCCCGCGGGGCGGGGGCAATCTCCACCGGGGAGCTGTTTTTT. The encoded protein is CSARGAGAISTGELFF.